Following are 3 T cell receptor beta chains from one sample sequenced in a study of identical twins. MiXCR, applied by TCRdb to the 5' RACE reads, yields one record per CDR3 protein. This table has fewer than 250,000 distinct CDR3 sequences, about 7.5% appearing once. The data also belong to a second study, concerning yellow fever vaccine responses in identical twins.

Material: memory (CD45RO+) T cells sorted from blood. The receptors come from a woman aged 18-29 years in good health.

The V call is TRBV5-4, the J call TRBJ2-1; unclear D gene. V lost 1 base and J lost 1, with 9 bases in between. CDR3 length: 15 amino acids. Germline loops: CDR1 SGHNT, CDR2 YYREEE (reference sequence). For the CDR3, the DNA is TGTGCCAGCAGCTTGCTAATAGGGTCCTACAATGAGCAGTTCTTC. Encoded protein: CASSLLIGSYNEQFF.

This clonotype was found many times. The rearrangement uses TRBV20-1 and TRBJ2-7; the match to TRBD2 covers 11 bases. Trimming at V came to 5 bases and at J to 4 bases, leaving 4 bases not matched to a gene. The CDR3 totals 13 residues. Germline CDR1 DFQATT, CDR2 SNEGSKA (reference sequence). CDR3 amino acids: CSAGTSGNYEQYF. For the CDR3, the DNA is TGCAGTGCTGGGACTAGCGGTAATTACGAGCAGTACTTC.

This clonotype has a count of ten or more. This rearrangement joins TRBV29-1 to TRBJ2-1, with D unclear. This CDR3 is built from 14 residues. The germline gives CDR1 SQVTM, CDR2 ANQGSEA. The V gene lost 3 bases and the J gene lost 0 bases, with 9 bases spanning the gap. The CDR3 sequence: CSVEAESSYNEQFF. The CDR3 region has the DNA TGCAGCGTTGAGGCGGAAAGCTCCTACAATGAGCAGTTCTTC.